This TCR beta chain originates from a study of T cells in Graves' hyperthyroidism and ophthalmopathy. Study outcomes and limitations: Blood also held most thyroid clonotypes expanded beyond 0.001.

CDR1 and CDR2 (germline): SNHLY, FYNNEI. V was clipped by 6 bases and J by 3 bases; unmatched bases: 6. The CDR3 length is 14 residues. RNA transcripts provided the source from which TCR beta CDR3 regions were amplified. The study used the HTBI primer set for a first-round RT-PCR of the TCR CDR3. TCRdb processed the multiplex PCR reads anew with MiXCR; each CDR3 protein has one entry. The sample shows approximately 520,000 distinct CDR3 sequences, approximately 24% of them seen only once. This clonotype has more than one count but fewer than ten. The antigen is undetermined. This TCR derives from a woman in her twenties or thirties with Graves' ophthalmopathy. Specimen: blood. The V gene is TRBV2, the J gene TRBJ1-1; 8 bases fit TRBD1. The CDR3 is CASRKDREDTEAFF. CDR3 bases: TGTGCCAGCAGAAAGGACAGGGAGGACACTGAAGCTTTCTTT.